This TCR beta chain was sequenced for a study of blood T cell repertoires in COVID-19 (dated by TCRdb to 2018 to 2021). About the investigation overall: The collaborator samples originated in the United States, Italy and Spain and spanned the acute and convalescent phases of COVID-19. Subjects who had been exposed to COVID-19, were actively infected with it, or had recovered from it provided the deeply sampled blood TCRbeta repertoires that made up the dataset. The material from the prospective study consisted of cDNA or gDNA derived from T cells, B-cell-depleted T cells, or PBMCs. HLA class I and class II types, where available, came from metadata supplied by the sample provider rather than from assay-based typing. The repertoires were released in a freely available public database meant as a resource for research on the immune response to SARS-CoV-2. Samples were obtained from the ongoing ImmuneRACE study (first 160 participants) and from 1,254 subjects provided by 6 global collaborators. The sample metadata nearly always contained a de-identified subject ID, COVID-19 status, age in years and sex.

Whole blood was collected in K2EDTA tubes by collaborating institutions according to the institutions' own protocols. For TCRbeta analysis, collaborator samples were shipped as frozen whole blood, as isolated PBMCs, or as DNA extracted from either sample type. Points on this clone: What antigen it recognizes has not been identified. No much larger clonotype is one base removed from it; base qualities were not supplied.

CDR1 is given as LGHNT and CDR2 as FRNRAP, both from the germline V gene. Its CDR3 holds 13 amino acids, cysteine through phenylalanine. Only the CDR3 DNA stays, 39 bases, in frame from base 1. V loses 1 base of germline sequence and J loses 3 bases, and the interval between the two ends is 7 bases. Broader findings and caveats from the paper: Clinical and demographic metadata were provided uncurated, with the amount varying by source and participant.

The immunoSEQ Assay, a bias-controlled multiplex PCR, was used to amplify TCRbeta CDR3 regions from genomic DNA. Processing in the source paper ran as follows. The number of nucleated cells in each sample was estimated by amplification of reference gene primers within the assay. Sequence reads were collapsed and filtered to measure the absolute abundance of every unique TCRbeta CDR3 rearrangement. For each sample, productive Simpson clonality was calculated as the square root of Simpson's diversity index across productive rearrangements. The table was pulled from immuneACCESS by TCRdb, which kept in-frame rearrangements only. Such tables lose some clones; where checked, under half of the loss comes from unresolved V genes, and the rest has no known cause. The V and J calls and the clone size are those of that table, but D and trimming were determined from the DNA. This sample comprises roughly 95,000 clones, about 81% of them detected only once. The top ten constitute 3.5% to 5% of the sample.

The receptor chain draws on TRBV12-5 and TRBJ2-7; the D gene is possibly TRBD2, with 6 bases matching. Sample: peripheral blood. The sequence was obtained from a man in his 60s with acute or convalescent COVID-19. The CDR3 region reads CASGLGSGYEQYF. Here is the DNA: TGTGCTAGTGGTTTGGGTAGCGGCTACGAGCAGTACTTC.